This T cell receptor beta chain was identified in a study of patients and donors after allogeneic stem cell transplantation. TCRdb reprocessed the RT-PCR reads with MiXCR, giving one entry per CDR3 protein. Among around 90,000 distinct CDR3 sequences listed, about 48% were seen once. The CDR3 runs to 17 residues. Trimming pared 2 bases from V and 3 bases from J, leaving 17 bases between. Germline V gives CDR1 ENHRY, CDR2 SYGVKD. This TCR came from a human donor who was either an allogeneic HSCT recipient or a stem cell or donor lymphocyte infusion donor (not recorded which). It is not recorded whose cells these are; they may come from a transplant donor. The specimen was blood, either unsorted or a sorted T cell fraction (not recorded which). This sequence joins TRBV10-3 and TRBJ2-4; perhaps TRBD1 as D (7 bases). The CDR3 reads CAISEPGDSRLKNIQYF. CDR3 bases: TGTGCCATCAGTGAGCCGGGGGACAGCCGCCTCAAAAACATTCAGTACTTC.